The 15 T cell receptor beta chains given below trace back to one sample, sequenced in a study of CD8 T cells in Susac syndrome. Random hexamers primed reverse transcription of about 0.45 to 1 ug RNA. TCRdb re-analysed the immunoSEQ multiplex PCR reads in MiXCR, keeping a single row per CDR3 protein. The sample lists about 140,000 distinct CDR3 sequences, just under 95% occurring once. Specimen: CD8+ T cells from PBMCs. The receptor set was obtained from a human donor with Susac syndrome.

This rearrangement joins TRBV5-6 to TRBJ2-1; tentatively, D is TRBD2 (5 bases). The germline CDR1 and CDR2 sequences are SGHDT and YYEEEE. The CDR3 runs 15 residues. V lost 4 bases to trimming and J lost 7 bases, with 18 bases between them. The CDR3 protein is CASSHRENLVNEQFF. Written as DNA, the CDR3 is TGTGCCAGCAGCCACCGGGAAAACTTGGTAAATGAGCAGTTCTTC.

The chain couples TRBV14 to TRBJ2-1; 9 nucleotides align to TRBD1. The CDR3 covers 16 residues. Losses at the gene ends were 3 bases for V and 5 bases for J; bases not matched to a gene: 8. Germline assignment: CDR1 SGHDN and CDR2 FVKESK. The CDR3 region has the DNA TGTGCCAGCAGCCAGCCCCGGGACAGGGCCCACAATGAGCAGTTCTTC. Its protein is CASSQPRDRAHNEQFF. The variable domain in full, completed from reference TRBV14 and TRBJ2-1, reads EAGVTQFPSHSVIEKGQTVTLRCDPISGHDNLYWYRRVMGKEIKFLLHFVKESKQDESGMPNNRFLAERTGGTYSTLKVQPAELEDSGVYFCASSQPRDRAHNEQFFGPGTRLTVL.

The chain employs TRBV27 and TRBJ1-5; tentative D call: TRBD1 (6 bases). Germline CDR1 reads MNHEY; CDR2 reads SMNVEV (reference sequence). The V end was cut by 4 bases, the J end by 6 bases, with 10 bases between. The CDR3 sequence is 13 residues long. The CDR3 loop reads CASSWGAFQPQHF. Here the CDR3 DNA reads TGTGCCAGCAGTTGGGGGGCCTTTCAGCCCCAGCATTTT.

The CDR3 loop is CASSYRGTGELFF. The CDR3 coding sequence is TGTGCCAGCAGTTATCGGGGTACCGGGGAGCTGTTTTTT. V gene TRBV6-5 combines with J gene TRBJ2-2; tentatively, D is TRBD2 (5 bases). Per the germline V gene, CDR1 is MNHEY and CDR2 is SVGAGI. The CDR3 is 13 amino acids. V lost 3 bases to trimming and J lost 5 bases, with 7 bases between them.

The rearrangement joins TRBV29-1 to TRBJ2-1, with D unclear. Germline CDR1 is SQVTM and CDR2 is ANQGSEA. V was pared by 0 bases and J by 10 bases, with 10 bases between. The CDR3 sequence is 12 residues long. The CDR3 loop is CSVEESPLEQFF. The CDR3 DNA sequence: TGCAGCGTTGAAGAGAGTCCTTTAGAGCAGTTCTTC.

The genes are TRBV6-6 and TRBJ2-7; the D is unclear. From germline, CDR1 is MNHNY and CDR2 SVGAGI (reference sequence). The CDR3 runs 13 residues. V lost 5 bases and J 6 bases, leaving 14 bases between the germline ends. CDR3 region: CASSTLVGIEQYF. The CDR3 DNA is TGTGCCAGCAGTACCCTGGTCGGAATCGAGCAGTACTTC.

This chain links TRBV3-1 with TRBJ1-1, with D unresolved. Trimming shortened V by 1 base and J by 13 bases, and 13 bases separated the two germline ends. This CDR3 is built from 12 residues. Germline V gene data show CDR1 as LGHDT and CDR2 as YNNKEL (reference sequence). CDR3 DNA: TGTGCCAGCAGCCAAGGAACCGTTGGAGTTTTCTTT. Its protein is CASSQGTVGVFF. Filled out from reference TRBV3-1 and TRBJ1-1, the complete variable domain reads DTAVSQTPKYLVTQMGNDKSIKCEQNLGHDTMYWYKQDSKKFLKIMFSYNNKELIINETVPNRFSPKSPDKAHLNLHINSLELGDSAVYFCASSQGTVGVFFGQGTRLTVV.

The genes are TRBV12-3 or TRBV12-4 and TRBJ2-1, with TRBD2 matching over 7 bases. The CDR3 has 15 residues. After removal of 2 bases from V and 3 bases from J, the junction contained 4 bases not matched to a gene. Written as DNA, the CDR3 is TGTGCCAGCAGTTTAAGCGGGACCGACTACAATGAGCAGTTCTTC. This codes for CASSLSGTDYNEQFF.

This chain joins TRBV2 and TRBJ2-3; 7 bases map to TRBD2. CDR1 is SNHLY and CDR2 is FYNNEI in the germline V gene. The CDR3 is made up of 15 amino acids. The ends lost 8 bases at V and 6 bases at J; junction bases unmatched: 14. The CDR3 sequence: CASSRASGMSDTQYF. DNA for the CDR3: TGTGCCAGCTCCCGGGCCAGCGGGATGTCGGATACGCAGTATTTT.

The V gene is TRBV20-1, the J gene TRBJ2-1, with D perhaps assigned TRBD1 or TRBD2 (6 bases each). CDR3 length: 17 amino acids. The V gene's germline CDR1 is DFQATT and CDR2 SNEGSKA (reference sequence). Trimming removed 4 bases at V and 9 bases at J, with 28 bases between. CDR3 DNA sequence: TGCAGTGCTATCGCCCCGGGACACGCACAGGAGGGCAGTGAGCAGTTCTTC. This encodes CSAIAPGHAQEGSEQFF.

This chain connects TRBV7-8 to TRBJ1-1; D might be TRBD1 (5 bases). From germline, CDR1 is SGHVS and CDR2 FQNEAQ. The CDR3 extends over 14 amino acids. The ends were cut back, 3 bases at V and 3 bases at J, with 11 bases in the middle. CDR3 coding DNA: TGTGCCAGCAGCTTTGGGGGGGACCACACTGAAGCTTTCTTT. Translating gives CASSFGGDHTEAFF.

The chain couples TRBV29-1 to TRBJ2-3; 12 nucleotides align to TRBD2. Germline V gene lookup returns CDR1 SQVTM and CDR2 ANQGSEA. V lost 5 bases to trimming and J lost 7 bases; unmatched junction nucleotides: 19. The CDR3 covers 18 residues. The CDR3 coding sequence is TGCAGCGTTCTAACTAGCGGGAGGCCCCTTCACCTCGTGAATACGCAGTATTTT. This codes for CSVLTSGRPLHLVNTQYF.

This CDR3 is CASSFGGAYGYTF. CDR3 sequence (DNA): TGTGCCAGCAGTTTTGGGGGCGCCTATGGCTACACCTTC. The chain links TRBV27 to TRBJ1-2; D might be TRBD1 (6 bases). V lost 3 bases and J 4 bases, leaving 9 bases between the germline ends. The CDR3 consists of 13 residues. Germline lookup yields CDR1 MNHEY and CDR2 SMNVEV (reference sequence).

The chain employs TRBV4-2 and TRBJ2-1, with D perhaps matching TRBD2 (5 bases). CDR1 LGHNA and CDR2 YNFKEQ come from the germline V gene. The CDR3 runs to 16 residues. The ends were cut back, 0 bases at V and 2 bases at J, with 11 bases in the middle. CDR3 DNA: TGTGCCAGCAGCCAAGACGGCGGGTACCCCTACAATGAGCAGTTCTTC. It yields the protein CASSQDGGYPYNEQFF.

V gene TRBV29-1 combines with J gene TRBJ2-7; the match to TRBD2 covers 12 bases. There are 15 residues in the CDR3. Germline CDR1 reads SQVTM; CDR2 reads ANQGSEA. Unmatched junction bases numbered 6, after V lost 6 bases and J lost 0 bases. This CDR3 reads CSVTGTSGYSYEQYF. The CDR3 DNA is TGCAGCGTAACCGGGACTAGCGGGTACTCCTACGAGCAGTACTTC.